This TCR beta chain came from a study of blood T cell repertoires in COVID-19 (dated by TCRdb to 2018 to 2020). Broadly, across the study: The collaborator samples originated in the United States, Italy and Spain and spanned the acute and convalescent phases of COVID-19. The samples were drawn from two sources: the first 160 participants of the ongoing ImmuneRACE study, and over 950 subjects contributed by 6 global collaborators. The sample metadata nearly always contained a de-identified subject ID, COVID-19 status, age in years and sex. The material from the prospective study consisted of cDNA or gDNA derived from T cells, B-cell-depleted T cells, or PBMCs. A freely available public database, intended as a resource for researchers studying the immune response to SARS-CoV-2, is where the repertoires were released. Where available, HLA class I and class II types were obtained from metadata supplied by the sample provider rather than from assay-based typing. Deeply sampled blood TCRbeta repertoires from subjects exposed to, actively infected with, or recovered from COVID-19 were included in the dataset.

This clone was detected only once. The target of this receptor is not known. It has no much larger one-base neighbor in the sample; base qualities were not kept. At one collaborating source in Seattle, patients were enrolled during active infection and were followed longitudinally through the course of disease. Each collaborating institution followed its own protocols to collect whole blood in K2EDTA tubes. Collaborator samples were shipped for TCRbeta analysis as frozen whole blood, isolated PBMCs, or DNA extracted from either sample type. CDR1 is given as SGHTA and CDR2 as FQGNSA, both from the germline V gene. From cysteine to phenylalanine, the CDR3 is 16 amino acids long. Solely the CDR3 DNA is kept, with 48 bases framed from the first base. V is pared back by 2 bases and J by 1 base, with 9 bases lying between the germline termini. The immunoSEQ Assay, a bias-controlled multiplex PCR, was used to amplify TCRbeta CDR3 regions from genomic DNA. The paper's data handling went like this. Nucleated cell counts per sample were estimated from amplification of reference gene primers within the assay. To quantify the absolute abundance of each unique TCRbeta CDR3 rearrangement, sequence reads were collapsed and filtered. For each sample, productive Simpson clonality was calculated by taking the square root of Simpson's diversity index across productive rearrangements. Here the immuneACCESS table is served through TCRdb, limited to in-frame sequences with V and J called. Missing clones are a known gap in these copies; in checked studies unresolved V genes cover under half, and the rest lacks a known reason. D and trimming were read from the DNA, whereas the V and J calls and clone size are those reported in that table. The sample table holds under 150,000 clones, of which 80% to 90% were seen once. The biggest ten clones account for approximately 8% of the sample.

Summary of the overall study and its limitations: The quantity of clinical and demographic metadata differed by source and by participant and was supplied without curation.

The rearranged segments are TRBV7-2 and TRBJ1-6; 6 matching bases give a weak D call of TRBD1. The TCR was taken from a woman aged 55-75 years with COVID-19, enrolled during active disease. Sequenced material: peripheral blood. DNA sequence: TGTGCCAGCAGCTTACCAGGGGATTCCTATAATTCACCCCTCCACTTT. It specifies CASSLPGDSYNSPLHF.